The entry below describes one T cell receptor beta chain. Its target is not known. CDR3 length: 15 residues. Trimming stripped 0 bases from V and 1 base from J, with 10 bases between. Looked up from germline, CDR1 is SGHDT and CDR2 is YYEEEE. This entry comes from a study of cytomegalovirus exposure and HLA in healthy donors. Looking at the study overall: The roughly 110 validation repertoires were reported in a later analysis to have been generated on the same platform as the roughly 670 first-cohort repertoires.

General study results and limits: Diagnosis of cytomegalovirus status made by the classifier reportedly showed high specificity and sensitivity. Listed as cytomegalovirus-associated were 164 TCR beta chains. Confirmation in vitro established that a few CMV-associated chains were specific for CMV antigens.

The method was immunoSEQ multiplex PCR; TCRdb's version includes in-frame clones alone and lacks a portion of them. The data contain about 170,000 clones, 86% of them singletons. Sequenced: PBMCs. This sequence originates from a woman in her thirties in good health and CMV-seronegative. The V and J genes are TRBV5-6 and TRBJ1-2, with D maybe TRBD1 (5 bases). CDR3 sequence (DNA): TGTGCCAGCAGCTTGGGCCTTGGGGGTAACTATGGCTACACCTTC. Protein product: CASSLGLGGNYGYTF.